The 27 T cell receptor beta chains below come from one sample, sequenced in a study of blood T cell repertoires in COVID-19. The assay was immunoSEQ multiplex PCR, and TCRdb's table has in-frame clones only and misses some. The sample consists of fewer than 200,000 clones, roughly nine tenths of them appearing once. Sequenced material: peripheral blood. These receptors were obtained from a man in his sixties or seventies with active or convalescent COVID-19.

CDR3 amino acids: CASSSGGRLYGYTF. CDR3 DNA sequence: TGTGCCAGCAGCTCAGGGGGCAGATTGTATGGCTACACCTTC. The chain has TRBV14 and TRBJ1-2, with 8 positions matching TRBD1. Losses at the gene ends were 5 bases for V and 5 bases for J; bases not matched to a gene: 7. CDR3 size: 14 residues. Germline-derived CDR1 and CDR2 are SGHDN and FVKESK.

Here the CDR3 DNA reads TGTGCCAGCTTAAGACTGATGAACACTGAAGCTTTCTTT. Translated, it gives CASLRLMNTEAFF. The V call is TRBV18, the J call TRBJ1-1; D call uncertain. The CDR3 sequence is 13 residues long. CDR1 and CDR2 from the germline V gene are KGHSH and LQKENI. V dropped 7 bases and J dropped 0 bases, with 9 bases sitting between them.

The CDR3 sequence: CASTDGGGVEKLFF. The CDR3 DNA is TGTGCCAGCACCGACGGGGGGGGTGTTGAAAAACTGTTTTTT. The rearrangement uses TRBV2 and TRBJ1-4; D might be TRBD1 (5 bases). V shed 7 bases and J shed 7 bases, with 16 bases lying between them. CDR1 is SNHLY, CDR2 FYNNEI, per germline. CDR3 size: 14 residues.

The gene calls are TRBV9 and TRBJ1-1; 8 bases agree with TRBD1. V trimming: 4 bases; J trimming: 4 bases; junction bases outside the gene matches: 6. This CDR3 comprises 14 residues. The germline V gene has CDR1 SGDLS and CDR2 YYNGEE. The CDR3 protein is CASSTMDRVTEAFF. The CDR3 coding sequence is TGTGCCAGCAGCACCATGGACAGGGTCACTGAAGCTTTCTTT.

The chain joins TRBV7-2 to TRBJ1-1; TRBD1 matches at 9 bases. V was pared by 1 base and J by 4 bases, with 4 bases of the junction left unmatched. The CDR3 contains 15 residues. CDR1 is SGHTA and CDR2 is FQGNSA in the germline V gene. The CDR3 protein is CASSLDGTGITEAFF. The CDR3 DNA follows: TGTGCCAGCAGCTTAGATGGGACAGGGATCACTGAAGCTTTCTTT.

CDR3 sequence: CASSQGTGGEQYF. The CDR3 region has the DNA TGTGCCAGCAGCCAAGGGACAGGGGGAGAGCAGTACTTC. J is TRBJ2-7 and V is TRBV3-1 (or the pseudogene TRBV3-2); 10 bases fit TRBD1. Per germline, CDR1 LGHDT and CDR2 YNNKEL (reference sequence). V dropped 1 base and J dropped 7; count of bases not matched to a gene: 1. The CDR3 extends over 13 amino acids.

In its sample, this clone was seen many times. This chain uses TRBV4-3 with TRBJ2-3, with TRBD2 identical over 10 bases. The V and J ends lost 0 bases and 3 bases, in that order; junction bases with no gene match: 6. CDR3 length: 17 amino acids. Germline assignment: CDR1 LGHNA and CDR2 YSLEER. The CDR3 reads CASSQDLAGVLTDTQYF. The CDR3, as DNA: TGCGCCAGCAGCCAAGATCTAGCGGGAGTCCTAACAGATACGCAGTATTTT.

The rearrangement links TRBV6-5 to TRBJ2-2, with D possibly being TRBD1 (6 bases). Germline V CDR1 and CDR2: MNHEY, SVGAGI. Trimming stripped 4 bases from V and 4 bases from J, with 13 bases between. This CDR3 is 15 amino acids long. Written as DNA, the CDR3 is TGTGCCAGCAGTTCACAGGGTCGAGGCACCGGGGAGCTGTTTTTT. It codes for CASSSQGRGTGELFF.

V gene TRBV19 combines with J gene TRBJ1-5; maybe TRBD1 (6 bases). Trimming removed 6 bases at V and 0 bases at J, with 12 bases between. Germline lookup yields CDR1 LNHDA and CDR2 SQIVND (reference sequence). The CDR3 is made up of 15 amino acids. The CDR3 loop reads CASRPGGPSNQPQHF. As DNA, the CDR3 is TGTGCCAGTAGACCCGGGGGGCCTAGCAATCAGCCCCAGCATTTT.

The chain has TRBV5-4 and TRBJ2-3, with D unresolved. CDR3 length: 15 amino acids. Germline V CDR1 and CDR2: SGHNT, YYREEE (reference sequence). The germline V and J ends were trimmed by 2 bases and 0 bases, with 10 bases remaining between them. The CDR3 region is CASSFQNPSTDTQYF. As DNA, the CDR3 is TGTGCCAGCAGCTTCCAGAACCCTAGCACAGATACGCAGTATTTT.

The rearrangement joins TRBV7-2 to TRBJ2-3; tentatively, D is TRBD1 (5 bases). The germline CDR1 and CDR2 sequences are SGHTA and FQGNSA. Between the trimmed V and J ends, which lost 5 bases and 4 bases, there was a span of 28 bases. The CDR3 is made up of 19 amino acids. The CDR3 region is CASSRLQATGSRRADTQYF. CDR3 in DNA: TGTGCCAGCAGCCGTTTACAGGCTACCGGGTCTCGAAGGGCAGATACGCAGTATTTT.

The chain is built from TRBV28 and TRBJ1-1; TRBD1 matches at 9 bases. Germline V gene lookup returns CDR1 MDHEN and CDR2 SYDVKM. The CDR3 covers 13 residues. Trimming took 11 bases from V and 4 from J; bases not matched to a gene: 8. The DNA of the CDR3 is TGTGCCTTATCAGACAGGGGGGTCACTGAAGCTTTCTTT. As protein: CALSDRGVTEAFF.

V is TRBV6-5 and J is TRBJ2-7; 7 nucleotides align to TRBD1. This CDR3 has 15 amino acids. Germline CDR1 MNHEY, CDR2 SVGAGI. Trimming removed 2 bases from V and 2 bases from J; junction bases left unmatched: 6. The chain's CDR3 is CASSYNPTGAYEQYF. CDR3 DNA: TGTGCCAGCAGTTACAACCCCACAGGGGCCTACGAGCAGTACTTC.

This chain links TRBV25-1 with TRBJ2-1; 7 bases agree with TRBD2. The CDR3 contains 14 residues. Trimming cost V 3 bases and J 6 bases; bases outside gene matches: 5. Germline V gene sequence: CDR1 MGHDK, CDR2 SYGVNS. This CDR3 is CASSEGGGSNEQFF. The CDR3 DNA reads as TGTGCCAGCAGTGAGGGGGGGGGATCCAATGAGCAGTTCTTC. Variable domain in full (rest from reference TRBV25-1 and TRBJ2-1): EADIYQTPRYLVIGTGKKITLECSQTMGHDKMYWYQQDPGMELHLIHYSYGVNSTEKGDLSSESTVSRIRTEHFPLTLESARPSHTSQYLCASSEGGGSNEQFFGPGTRLTVL.

J is TRBJ1-6 and V is TRBV2, with 7 bases aligning to TRBD1. The germline V gene has CDR1 SNHLY and CDR2 FYNNEI. The J segment lost 5 bases and the V segment lost 5 bases, leaving 6 bases of the junction unmatched. The CDR3 runs to 15 residues. The CDR3, as DNA: TGTGCCAGCAGTAGGGAACAGGGGAATAATTCACCCCTCCACTTT. Its protein product is CASSREQGNNSPLHF.

This chain joins TRBV5-1 and TRBJ1-1, with a tentative D call TRBD1 (6 bases). Germline CDR1 and CDR2: SGHRS and YFSETQ. The CDR3 extends over 14 amino acids. The V end lost 2 bases, the J end lost 3 bases, and 11 bases lay between the germline ends. This CDR3 is CASSLTGRDTEAFF. CDR3 in DNA: TGCGCCAGCAGCTTAACAGGGAGGGACACTGAAGCTTTCTTT.

V and J are TRBV5-4 and TRBJ2-5, with D possibly matching TRBD2 (6 bases). The CDR3 contains 15 residues. With 4 bases removed from V and 1 base from J, the gap between germline ends came to 14 bases. Germline CDR1 is SGHNT and CDR2 is YYREEE (reference sequence). The CDR3 spells CASSPRGGVQETQYF. DNA of the CDR3: TGTGCCAGCAGCCCGCGGGGAGGAGTCCAAGAGACCCAGTACTTC. Together with reference TRBV5-4 and TRBJ2-5, the CDR3 gives the full variable domain: ETGVTQSPTHLIKTRGQQVTLRCSSQSGHNTVSWYQQALGQGPQFIFQYYREEENGRGNFPPRFSGLQFPNYSSELNVNALELDDSALYLCASSPRGGVQETQYFGPGTRLLVL.

This clone was observed a single time. The chain joins TRBV20-1 to TRBJ1-4, with 7 bases matching TRBD1. There are 13 residues in the CDR3. Unmatched junction bases numbered 5, after V lost 3 bases and J lost 7 bases. The germline gives CDR1 DFQATT, CDR2 SNEGSKA (reference sequence). Written as DNA, the CDR3 is TGCAGTGCTAGTGCTGGACAGGTTGAAAAACTGTTTTTT. Translated, it gives CSASAGQVEKLFF.

The chain is built from TRBV7-2 and TRBJ2-3, with unresolved D. CDR1 is SGHTA, CDR2 FQGNSA, per germline. The CDR3 totals 13 residues. V was cut by 1 base and J by 5 bases, with 7 bases left in between. The CDR3 is CASSLVAVDTQYF. CDR3 nucleotides: TGTGCCAGCAGCTTAGTTGCAGTAGATACGCAGTATTTT.

The sample holds a few counts of this clone. The gene calls are TRBV11-3 and TRBJ2-5; 11 bases are a match to TRBD2. The V and J ends lost 4 bases and 0 bases, in that order; junction bases with no gene match: 4. The CDR3 totals 16 residues. CDR1 and CDR2 from the germline V gene are SGHNT and YENEEA. The CDR3 nucleotides read TGTGCCAGCAGCTCCACTAGCGGGGGATACCAAGAGACCCAGTACTTC. Translation gives CASSSTSGGYQETQYF.

The chain employs TRBV4-1 and TRBJ1-4; D unresolved. Germline lookup yields CDR1 MGHRA and CDR2 YSYEKL. This CDR3 contains 13 residues. V was pared by 4 bases and J by 4 bases, with 7 bases between. CDR3 DNA: TGCGCCAGCAGCCGAGGTCTTAATGAAAAACTGTTTTTT. It is translated as CASSRGLNEKLFF.

The V call is TRBV5-1, the J call TRBJ1-2; 11 bases align to TRBD1. Trimming removed 1 base from V and 8 bases from J; junction bases left unmatched: 7. Germline values: CDR1 SGHRS, CDR2 YFSETQ. The CDR3 contains 15 residues. For the CDR3, the DNA is TGCGCCAGCAGCTTGAGGACAGGGGGCGACCGGGGCTACACCTTC. As protein: CASSLRTGGDRGYTF. The full variable domain, rest sourced from reference TRBV5-1 and TRBJ1-2, is KAGVTQTPRYLIKTRGQQVTLSCSPISGHRSVSWYQQTPGQGLQFLFEYFSETQRNKGNFPGRFSGRQFSNSRSEMNVSTLELGDSALYLCASSLRTGGDRGYTFGSGTRLTVV.

The chain has TRBV5-1 and TRBJ1-3; the D gene is possibly TRBD1 (5 bases). The CDR3 totals 15 residues. Trimming pared 4 bases from V and 0 bases from J, leaving 11 bases between. CDR1 is SGHRS, CDR2 YFSETQ, per germline. CDR3 residues: CASSPGESSGNTIYF. DNA for the CDR3: TGCGCCAGCAGCCCGGGGGAGAGCTCTGGAAACACCATATATTTT.

V usage is TRBV6-2 or TRBV6-3 and J usage is TRBJ2-7; 10 positions agree with TRBD2. V gave up 5 bases and J gave up 0 bases; unmatched junction bases: 13. This CDR3 contains 18 residues. Germline V gene data show CDR1 as MNHEY and CDR2 as SVGEGT. CDR3 nucleotides: TGTGCCAGCAGTCCCGGACAGCTAGCGGGGGTAAGCTCCTACGAGCAGTACTTC. This translates into CASSPGQLAGVSSYEQYF.

This clone was recorded once. The rearrangement links TRBV2 to TRBJ1-3, with 11 bases aligning to TRBD1. V dropped 5 bases and J dropped 3; count of bases not matched to a gene: 9. The CDR3 contains 17 residues. The germline CDR1 and CDR2 sequences are SNHLY and FYNNEI. This CDR3 reads CASSRRGTGGGGNTIYF. CDR3 in DNA: TGTGCCAGCAGTCGACGGGGGACAGGGGGTGGTGGAAACACCATATATTTT.

This clone was seen a few times. The chain recombines TRBV5-1 with TRBJ2-5, with TRBD2 as a possible D gene (5 bases). V lost 0 bases, J lost 1 base, and 16 bases lay in between. The germline V gene encodes CDR1 SGHRS and CDR2 YFSETQ. This CDR3 has 17 amino acids. Here the CDR3 reads CASSLGTASYFQETQYF. DNA for the CDR3: TGCGCCAGCAGCTTGGGGACTGCTTCGTATTTCCAAGAGACCCAGTACTTC. Full variable domain (outside the CDR3, taken from reference TRBV5-1 and TRBJ2-5): KAGVTQTPRYLIKTRGQQVTLSCSPISGHRSVSWYQQTPGQGLQFLFEYFSETQRNKGNFPGRFSGRQFSNSRSEMNVSTLELGDSALYLCASSLGTASYFQETQYFGPGTRLLVL.

The chain uses TRBV10-2 and TRBJ1-2, with D perhaps matching TRBD1 (5 bases). The V gene lost 0 bases and the J gene lost 4 bases, with 9 bases spanning the gap. CDR1 and CDR2 from the germline V gene are WSHSY and SAAADI. This CDR3 spans 14 amino acids. The CDR3: CASSESGGSYGYTF. The CDR3 nucleotides are TGCGCCAGCAGTGAGTCGGGGGGGAGCTATGGCTACACCTTC.